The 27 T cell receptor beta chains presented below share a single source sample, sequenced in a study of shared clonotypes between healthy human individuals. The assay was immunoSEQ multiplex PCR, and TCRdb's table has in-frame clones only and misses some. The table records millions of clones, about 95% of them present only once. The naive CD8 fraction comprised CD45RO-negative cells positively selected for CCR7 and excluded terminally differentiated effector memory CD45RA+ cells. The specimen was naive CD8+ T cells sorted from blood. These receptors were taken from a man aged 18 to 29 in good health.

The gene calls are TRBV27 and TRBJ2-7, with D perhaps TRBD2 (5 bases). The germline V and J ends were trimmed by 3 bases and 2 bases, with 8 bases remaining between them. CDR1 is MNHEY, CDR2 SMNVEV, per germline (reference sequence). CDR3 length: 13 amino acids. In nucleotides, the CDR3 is TGTGCCAGCAGTTTCATCGGGGCCTACGAGCAGTACTTC. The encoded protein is CASSFIGAYEQYF.

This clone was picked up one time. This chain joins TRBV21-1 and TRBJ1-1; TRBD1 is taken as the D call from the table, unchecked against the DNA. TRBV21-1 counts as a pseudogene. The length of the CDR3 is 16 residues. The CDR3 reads CASSKCVIGGGSEAFF. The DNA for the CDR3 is TGTGCCAGCAGCAAATGCGTGATAGGAGGGGGCAGTGAAGCTTTCTTT.

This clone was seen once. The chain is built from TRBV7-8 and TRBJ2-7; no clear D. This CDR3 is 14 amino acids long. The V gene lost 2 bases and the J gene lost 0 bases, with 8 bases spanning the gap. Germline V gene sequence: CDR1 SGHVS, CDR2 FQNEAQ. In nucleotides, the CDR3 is TGTGCCAGCAGCTTATACGGCGGCTCCTACGAGCAGTACTTC. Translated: CASSLYGGSYEQYF.

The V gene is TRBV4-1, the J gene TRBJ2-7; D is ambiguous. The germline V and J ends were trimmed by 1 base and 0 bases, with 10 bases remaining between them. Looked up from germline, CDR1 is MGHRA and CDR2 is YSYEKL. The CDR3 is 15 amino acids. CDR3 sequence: CASSQVIGSSYEQYF. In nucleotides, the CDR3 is TGCGCCAGCAGCCAAGTGATCGGTAGCTCCTACGAGCAGTACTTC.

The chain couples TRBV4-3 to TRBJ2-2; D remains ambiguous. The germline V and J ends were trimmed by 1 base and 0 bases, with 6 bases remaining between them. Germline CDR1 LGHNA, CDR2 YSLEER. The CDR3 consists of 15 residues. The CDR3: CASSQGLPNTGELFF. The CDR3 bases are TGCGCCAGCAGCCAAGGACTTCCGAACACCGGGGAGCTGTTTTTT.

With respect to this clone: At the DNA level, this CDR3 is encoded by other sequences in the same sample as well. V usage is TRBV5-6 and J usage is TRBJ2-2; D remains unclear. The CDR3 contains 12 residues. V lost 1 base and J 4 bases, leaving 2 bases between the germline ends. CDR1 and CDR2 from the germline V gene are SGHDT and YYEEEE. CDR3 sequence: CASSLTTGELFF. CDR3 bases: TGTGCCAGCAGCTTGACCACCGGGGAGCTGTTTTTT. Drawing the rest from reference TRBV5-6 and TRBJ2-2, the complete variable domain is DAGVTQSPTHLIKTRGQQVTLRCSPKSGHDTVSWYQQALGQGPQFIFQYYEEEERQRGNFPDRFSGHQFPNYSSELNVNALLLGDSALYLCASSLTTGELFFGEGSRLTVL.

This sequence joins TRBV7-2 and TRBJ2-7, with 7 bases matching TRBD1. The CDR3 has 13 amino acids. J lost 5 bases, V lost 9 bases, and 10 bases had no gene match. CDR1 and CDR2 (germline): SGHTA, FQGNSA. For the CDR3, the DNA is TGTGCCAGTCGAACAGGGGTGTTTCACGAGCAGTACTTC. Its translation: CASRTGVFHEQYF.

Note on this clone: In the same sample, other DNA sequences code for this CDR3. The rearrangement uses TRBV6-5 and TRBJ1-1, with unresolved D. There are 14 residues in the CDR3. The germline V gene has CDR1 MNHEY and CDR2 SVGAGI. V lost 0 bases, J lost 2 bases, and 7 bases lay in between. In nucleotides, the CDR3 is TGTGCCAGCAGTTACTCAGAGGGAAACACTGAAGCTTTCTTT. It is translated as CASSYSEGNTEAFF.

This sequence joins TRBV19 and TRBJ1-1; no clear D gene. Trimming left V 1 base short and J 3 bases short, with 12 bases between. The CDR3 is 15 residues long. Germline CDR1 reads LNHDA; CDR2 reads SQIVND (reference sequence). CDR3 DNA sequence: TGTGCCAGTAGTATAGGGCCGGGTCCGGACACTGAAGCTTTCTTT. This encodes CASSIGPGPDTEAFF.

The CDR3 loop reads CASSFPISGKDEQYF. Here the CDR3 DNA reads TGTGCCAGCAGCTTCCCAATTAGCGGGAAAGACGAGCAGTACTTC. The rearrangement uses TRBV5-6 and TRBJ2-7; 8 bases match TRBD2. The V segment lost 2 bases and the J segment 5 bases; nucleotides outside the gene matches: 9. The germline CDR1 and CDR2 sequences are SGHDT and YYEEEE. The CDR3 contains 15 residues.

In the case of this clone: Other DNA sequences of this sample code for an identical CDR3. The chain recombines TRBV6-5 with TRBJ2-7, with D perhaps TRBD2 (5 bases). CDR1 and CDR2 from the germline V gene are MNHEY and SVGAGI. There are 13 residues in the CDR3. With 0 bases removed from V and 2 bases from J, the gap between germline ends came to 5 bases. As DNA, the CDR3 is TGTGCCAGCAGTTACTCGAGGGCCTACGAGCAGTACTTC. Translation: CASSYSRAYEQYF.

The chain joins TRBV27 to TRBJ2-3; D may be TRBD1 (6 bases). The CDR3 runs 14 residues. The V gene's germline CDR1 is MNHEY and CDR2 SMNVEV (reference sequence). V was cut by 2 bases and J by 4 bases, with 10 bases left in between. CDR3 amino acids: CASSLRTAPDTQYF. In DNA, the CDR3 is TGTGCCAGCAGTTTACGGACAGCCCCAGATACGCAGTATTTT.

The CDR3 loop is CASSTGGPYSNQPQHF. The CDR3 DNA sequence: TGTGCCAGCAGTACAGGGGGCCCTTATAGCAATCAGCCCCAGCATTTT. The chain is built from TRBV27 and TRBJ1-5; 9 bases match TRBD1. The CDR3 has 16 amino acids. Germline assignment: CDR1 MNHEY and CDR2 SMNVEV (reference sequence). Germline trimming cut 5 bases from V and 0 bases from J; bases unmatched to any gene: 5.

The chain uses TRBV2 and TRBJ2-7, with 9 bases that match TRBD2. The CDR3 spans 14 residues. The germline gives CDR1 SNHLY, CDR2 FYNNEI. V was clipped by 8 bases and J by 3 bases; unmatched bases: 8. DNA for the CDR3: TGTGCCAGCGATAACCCTAGCGGGGTCTACGAGCAGTACTTC. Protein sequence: CASDNPSGVYEQYF.

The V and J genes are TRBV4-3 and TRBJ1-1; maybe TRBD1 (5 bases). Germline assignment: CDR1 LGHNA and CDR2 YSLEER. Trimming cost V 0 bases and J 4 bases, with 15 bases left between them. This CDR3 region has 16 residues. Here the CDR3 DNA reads TGCGCCAGCAGCCAAGAGTGGACAAACGGTTTCACTGAAGCTTTCTTT. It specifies CASSQEWTNGFTEAFF.

CDR3 sequence: CAWSGIHRTGWSYEQYF. The CDR3 DNA sequence: TGTGCCTGGAGTGGCATTCACCGGACTGGGTGGTCCTACGAGCAGTACTTC. The chain links TRBV30 to TRBJ2-7, with D possibly being TRBD2 (5 bases). V lost 1 base and J lost 1, with 20 bases in between. Germline loops: CDR1 GTSNPN, CDR2 SVGIG (reference sequence). The CDR3 covers 17 residues.

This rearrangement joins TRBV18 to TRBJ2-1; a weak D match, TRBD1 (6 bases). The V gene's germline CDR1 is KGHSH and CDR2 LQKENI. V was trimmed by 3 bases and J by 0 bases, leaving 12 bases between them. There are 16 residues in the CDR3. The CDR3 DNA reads TGTGCCAGCTCACCGACAGGCCCTCTCTCCTACAATGAGCAGTTCTTC. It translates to CASSPTGPLSYNEQFF.

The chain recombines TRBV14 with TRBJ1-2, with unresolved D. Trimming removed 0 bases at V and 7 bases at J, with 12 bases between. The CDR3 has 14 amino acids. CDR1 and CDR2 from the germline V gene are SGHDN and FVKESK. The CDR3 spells CASSQEVGYGGYTF. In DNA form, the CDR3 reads TGTGCCAGCAGCCAAGAAGTTGGTTATGGTGGCTACACCTTC.

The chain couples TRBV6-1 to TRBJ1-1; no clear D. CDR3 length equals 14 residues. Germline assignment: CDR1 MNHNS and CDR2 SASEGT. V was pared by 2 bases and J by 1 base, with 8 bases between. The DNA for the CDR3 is TGTGCCAGCAGTGAATTAGACCCGAACACTGAAGCTTTCTTT. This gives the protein CASSELDPNTEAFF.

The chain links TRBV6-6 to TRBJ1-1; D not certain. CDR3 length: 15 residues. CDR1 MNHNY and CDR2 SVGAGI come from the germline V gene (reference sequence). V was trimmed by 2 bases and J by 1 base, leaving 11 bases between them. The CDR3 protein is CASSYESLGNTEAFF. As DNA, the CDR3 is TGTGCCAGCAGTTACGAGTCCCTGGGGAACACTGAAGCTTTCTTT.

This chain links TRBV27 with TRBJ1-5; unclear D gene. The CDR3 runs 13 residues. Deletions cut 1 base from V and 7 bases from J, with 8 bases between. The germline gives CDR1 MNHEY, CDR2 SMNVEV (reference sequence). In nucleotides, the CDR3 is TGTGCCAGCAGTTTATTCGACGGCCAGCCCCAGCATTTT. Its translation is CASSLFDGQPQHF.

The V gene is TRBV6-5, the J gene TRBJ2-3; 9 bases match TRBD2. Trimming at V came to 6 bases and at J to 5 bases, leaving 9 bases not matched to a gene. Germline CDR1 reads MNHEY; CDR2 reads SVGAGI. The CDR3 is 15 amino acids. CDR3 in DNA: TGTGCCAGCAGCTCGATAGCGGGGGTTCAAGATACGCAGTATTTT. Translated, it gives CASSSIAGVQDTQYF.

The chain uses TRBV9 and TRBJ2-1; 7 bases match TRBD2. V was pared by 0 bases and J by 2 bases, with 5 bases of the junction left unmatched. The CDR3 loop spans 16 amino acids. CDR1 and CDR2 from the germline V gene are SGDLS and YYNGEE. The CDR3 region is CASSVVRAGAYNEQFF. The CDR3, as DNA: TGTGCCAGCAGCGTAGTCCGGGCGGGGGCCTACAATGAGCAGTTCTTC.

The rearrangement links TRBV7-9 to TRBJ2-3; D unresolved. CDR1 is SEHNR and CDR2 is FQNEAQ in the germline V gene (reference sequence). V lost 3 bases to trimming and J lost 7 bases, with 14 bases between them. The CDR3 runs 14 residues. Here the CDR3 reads CASSFPLEEYTQYF. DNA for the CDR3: TGTGCCAGCAGCTTCCCCCTAGAGGAGTATACGCAGTATTTT. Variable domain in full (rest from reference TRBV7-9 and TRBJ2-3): DTGVSQNPRHKITKRGQNVTFRCDPISEHNRLYWYRQTLGQGPEFLTYFQNEAQLEKSRLLSDRFSAERPKGSFSTLEIQRTEQGDSAMYLCASSFPLEEYTQYFGPGTRLTVL.

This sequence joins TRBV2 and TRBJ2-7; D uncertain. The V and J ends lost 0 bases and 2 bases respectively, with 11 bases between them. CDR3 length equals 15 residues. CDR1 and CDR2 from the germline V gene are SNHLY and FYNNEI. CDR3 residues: CASSEAPTPPYEQYF. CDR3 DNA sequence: TGTGCCAGCAGTGAAGCGCCGACGCCTCCCTACGAGCAGTACTTC.

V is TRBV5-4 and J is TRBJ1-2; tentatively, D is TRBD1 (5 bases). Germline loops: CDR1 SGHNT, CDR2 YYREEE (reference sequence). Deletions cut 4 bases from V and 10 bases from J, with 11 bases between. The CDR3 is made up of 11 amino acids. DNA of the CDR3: TGTGCCAGCAGCCAAGACAGTTACTACACCTTC. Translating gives CASSQDSYYTF.

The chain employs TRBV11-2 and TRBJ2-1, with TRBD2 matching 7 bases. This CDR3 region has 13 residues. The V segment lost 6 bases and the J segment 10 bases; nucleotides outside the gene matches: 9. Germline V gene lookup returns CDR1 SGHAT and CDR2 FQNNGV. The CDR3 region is CASSLLTSEEQFF. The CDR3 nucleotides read TGTGCCAGCAGTCTTCTCACTAGCGAGGAGCAGTTCTTC.